These 5 T cell receptor beta chains share one sample of origin, sequenced in a study of identical twins. One entry per CDR3 protein, called by TCRdb with MiXCR from the 5' RACE reads. The data show a few hundred thousand distinct CDR3 sequences, 7.5% to 10% seen once. These same data were also listed under a study on yellow fever vaccine responses in identical twins.

The specimen was PBMCs. The source is a woman younger than 35 in good health.

The sample holds a few counts of this clonotype. The chain has TRBV7-2 and TRBJ2-5, with 7 bases aligning to TRBD2. This CDR3 has 16 amino acids. Germline CDR1 is SGHTA and CDR2 is FQGNSA. Unmatched junction bases numbered 6, after V lost 1 base and J lost 1 base. CDR3 amino acids: CASSLGGGLGQETQYF. CDR3 bases: TGTGCCAGCAGCTTAGGGGGGGGACTGGGCCAAGAGACCCAGTACTTC.

This clonotype was seen many times. The chain joins TRBV4-1 to TRBJ2-7, with D tentatively TRBD1 or TRBD2 (5 bases each). V gave up 5 bases and J gave up 3 bases, with 17 bases separating them. CDR1 and CDR2 from the germline V gene are MGHRA and YSYEKL. The CDR3 is 15 residues long. CDR3 residues: CASSSRGSAVYEQYF. Written as DNA, the CDR3 is TGCGCCAGCAGCTCAAGGGGTAGCGCAGTCTACGAGCAGTACTTC.

In its sample, this clonotype was seen a few times. The gene calls are TRBV6-4 and TRBJ1-1; tentatively, D is TRBD1 (5 bases). The CDR3 spans 15 residues. V lost 6 bases and J lost 1, with 15 bases in between. Germline CDR1 is MRHNA and CDR2 is SNTAGT. CDR3 sequence: CASSTWDGRNTEAFF. In nucleotides, the CDR3 is TGTGCCAGCAGCACTTGGGACGGACGGAACACTGAAGCTTTCTTT.

This clonotype was picked up many times. This chain links TRBV7-9 with TRBJ2-6, with D perhaps TRBD2 (5 bases). Germline CDR1 is SEHNR and CDR2 is FQNEAQ (reference sequence). This CDR3 spans 16 amino acids. The ends were cut back, 3 bases at V and 2 bases at J, with 11 bases in the middle. The CDR3, as DNA: TGTGCCAGCAGCTTTAGGAACGGGGCTGGGGCCAACGTCCTGACTTTC. Its translation is CASSFRNGAGANVLTF.

The rearrangement uses TRBV20-1 and TRBJ2-1; 9 bases agree with TRBD1. CDR3 length: 13 residues. V dropped 6 bases and J dropped 4; count of bases not matched to a gene: 4. Germline assignment: CDR1 DFQATT and CDR2 SNEGSKA (reference sequence). The CDR3 is CSAPGTGYNEQFF. As DNA, the CDR3 is TGCAGTGCGCCCGGGACAGGGTACAATGAGCAGTTCTTC.